These 2 T cell receptor beta chains came from one sample sequenced in a study of OX40 agonist ivuxolimab in advanced cancers. Sequencing was performed with immunoSEQ multiplex PCR; in TCRdb, only in-frame clones are kept and a portion is missing. The sample contains roughly 37,000 clones, about 79% of which appear only once. The specimen was CD4+ or CD8+ T cells sorted from blood, collected in a trial of the OX40 agonist ivuxolimab. The receptor set was obtained from an adult with an advanced solid tumor such as melanoma, head and neck, liver or kidney cancer.

V and J are TRBV28 and TRBJ2-1; TRBD1 is a possible D gene (6 bases). The CDR3 covers 17 residues. Between the trimmed V and J ends, which lost 3 bases and 3 bases, there was a span of 18 bases. CDR1 and CDR2 (germline): MDHEN, SYDVKM. CDR3 in amino acids: CASSLSPQQGFYNEQFF. DNA for the CDR3: TGTGCCAGCAGTTTGTCCCCCCAACAGGGCTTCTACAATGAGCAGTTCTTC.

This clone is a singleton in its sample. The junction does not match germline at one end; this may be a read error. The CDR3 nucleotides read TGCGCCAGCAGGTTGGGCCTCACTGTATACGAGCAGTACTTC. Its protein is CASRLGLTVYEQYF. The chain is built from TRBV5-1 and TRBJ2-7; D is uncertain. This CDR3 is built from 14 residues. Germline lookup yields CDR1 SGHRS and CDR2 YFSETQ.